This T cell receptor (beta chain) comes out of a study of cytomegalovirus exposure and HLA in healthy donors. Study summary: The same platform used for the approximately 670 first-cohort repertoires was also used for the 90 to 150 validation repertoires, as a later analysis reported. Study-level results: First-cohort TCR clusters tended to co-occur in the 120 or so validation repertoires, a later analysis found. Cytomegalovirus status was reportedly diagnosed by the classifier with high sensitivity and specificity. Associated with cytomegalovirus, according to the listing, were about 160 TCR beta chains.

This CDR3 region has 14 residues. CDR1 and CDR2 (germline): SGHRS, YFSETQ. V trimming: 9 bases; J trimming: 1 base; junction bases outside the gene matches: 10. A remark on this clone: Its cognate antigen is unknown.

TCRdb's copy holds only in-frame clones and misses some; the assay was immunoSEQ multiplex PCR. The sample yields under 200,000 clones, 70% to 90% seen once. The clonotype originates from a woman under 40 in good health and CMV-seronegative. The V gene is TRBV5-1, the J gene TRBJ2-7; 7 bases map to TRBD1. The sample was PBMCs. CDR3 nucleotides: TGCGCCACCTCCCCCGGGACAGTTTCCTACGAGCAGTACTTC. Its protein product is CATSPGTVSYEQYF.